A selection of T cell receptor beta chains follows, all from one sample in a study of shared clonotypes between healthy human individuals. Generated by immunoSEQ multiplex PCR, the TCRdb table keeps only in-frame clones and is missing some. The data show under 650,000 clones, 90% to 96% seen once. The sequencing sample was made of naive CD4+ T cells sorted from blood. The receptors were sampled from a woman aged 30 to 39 in good health. CDR3s include the opening cysteine and the closing phenylalanine or tryptophan. Each record gives: CDR3 length, J gene, V gene, D gene, clone size, CDR3 DNA, CDR3 protein. D genes are given only for firm matches. Only part of the rows carry a size: once, few, many, or a class if the clone is expanded.

14	TRBJ2-7	TRBV5-6	NA	NA	TGTGCCAGCAGCTTCGGGGTTTATTCTTACGAGCAGTACTTC	CASSFGVYSYEQYF
14	TRBJ1-1	TRBV6-1	NA	NA	TGTGCCAGCAGTGGTTGGGGCGGTGGCACTGAAGCTTTCTTT	CASSGWGGGTEAFF
16	TRBJ1-5	TRBV28	NA	NA	TGTGCCAGCAGTTTACACACAATCACAGACAATCAGCCCCAGCATTTT	CASSLHTITDNQPQHF
13	TRBJ1-5	TRBV4-2	NA	NA	TGTGCCAGCAGCCAAGAGCAGGGCCAGCCCTCACATTTT	CASSQEQGQPSHF
12	TRBJ1-5	TRBV6-4	NA	NA	TGTGCCAGCAGTCACAGGGTTCAGCCCCAGCATTTT	CASSHRVQPQHF
15	TRBJ2-1	TRBV11-2	TRBD2	NA	TGTGCCAGCAGCTTTGTCCGCGGGAGTGGCCATGAGCAGTTCTTC	CASSFVRGSGHEQFF
18	TRBJ1-1	TRBV18	NA	NA	TGTGCCAGCTCACCCGCAGGGGATGCCATTTTCATGAACACTGAAGCTTTCTTT	CASSPAGDAIFMNTEAFF
16	TRBJ2-3	TRBV5-1	TRBD2	NA	TGCGCCAGCAGCGAATCTAGCGGGACTCACGCGGATACGCAGTATTTT	CASSESSGTHADTQYF
12	TRBJ1-2	TRBV19	NA	NA	TGTGCCAGTAGTTCGTTGGACTATGGCTACACCTTC	CASSSLDYGYTF
14	TRBJ2-5	TRBV27	NA	NA	TGTGCCAGCAGTTTACTGCAGGGAGGAGAGACCCAGTACTTC	CASSLLQGGETQYF
14	TRBJ2-7	TRBV18	NA	NA	TGTGCCAGCTCACCGCCAGGGACCACCTACGAGCAGTACTTC	CASSPPGTTYEQYF
14	TRBJ2-6	TRBV5-1	NA	NA	TGCGCCAGCAGCTTGACCGCCGGGGCCAACGTCCTGACTTTC	CASSLTAGANVLTF
12	TRBJ2-1	TRBV11-2	NA	NA	TGTGCCAGCAGCTTAGTGCGGGATGAGCAGTTCTTC	CASSLVRDEQFF
13	TRBJ1-2	TRBV6-1	NA	NA	TGTGCCAGCAGTGAATTAAACCCGTATGGCTACACCTTC	CASSELNPYGYTF
15	TRBJ2-7	TRBV28	NA	once	TGTGCCAGCGGGGTCGCTCAGTTCCTCTCCTACGAGCAGTACTTC	CASGVAQFLSYEQYF
15	TRBJ1-2	TRBV5-1	TRBD1	NA	TGCGCCAGCAGCTTGGAAGGGACAGGGGGCTATGGCTACACCTTC	CASSLEGTGGYGYTF
16	TRBJ2-7	TRBV5-1	NA	NA	TGCGCCAGCAGCGGGGGCGGGCCGCTTGACTCCTACGAGCAGTACTTC	CASSGGGPLDSYEQYF
14	TRBJ2-7	TRBV5-8	NA	NA	TGTGCCAGCAGCTTGGCTGGGTGGAACTACGAGCAGTACTTC	CASSLAGWNYEQYF
16	TRBJ1-3	TRBV5-1	NA	NA	TGCGCCAGCAGATCTGGCTCCGGGGTCTCTGGAAACACCATATATTTT	CASRSGSGVSGNTIYF
15	TRBJ2-7	TRBV5-6	TRBD2	NA	TGTGCCAGCAGCTTGAGGGGAGGGAACCCCTACGAGCAGTACTTC	CASSLRGGNPYEQYF
16	TRBJ2-2	TRBV5-6	NA	NA	TGTGCCAGCAGCTCGTACAAGCGCCCGAACACCGGGGAGCTGTTTTTT	CASSSYKRPNTGELFF
16	TRBJ1-4	TRBV6-1	NA	NA	TGTGCCAGCAGTGAAGTTCGGACAACAACTAATGAAAAACTGTTTTTT	CASSEVRTTTNEKLFF
14	TRBJ2-3	TRBV27	NA	NA	TGTGCCAGCAGTCCCTTAGGGGGAACAGATACGCAGTATTTT	CASSPLGGTDTQYF
15	TRBJ2-3	TRBV4-1	NA	NA	TGCGCCAGCAGCCAAGCCACGGGTATCACAGATACGCAGTATTTT	CASSQATGITDTQYF
15	TRBJ2-1	TRBV2	TRBD1	NA	TGTGCCAGCAGTGTAACAGGGGGCTTGTACAATGAGCAGTTCTTC	CASSVTGGLYNEQFF
16	TRBJ2-7	TRBV10-3	TRBD1	NA	TGTGCCATCAGTTCCCCGACAGGGTTCGGAACCTACGAGCAGTACTTC	CAISSPTGFGTYEQYF